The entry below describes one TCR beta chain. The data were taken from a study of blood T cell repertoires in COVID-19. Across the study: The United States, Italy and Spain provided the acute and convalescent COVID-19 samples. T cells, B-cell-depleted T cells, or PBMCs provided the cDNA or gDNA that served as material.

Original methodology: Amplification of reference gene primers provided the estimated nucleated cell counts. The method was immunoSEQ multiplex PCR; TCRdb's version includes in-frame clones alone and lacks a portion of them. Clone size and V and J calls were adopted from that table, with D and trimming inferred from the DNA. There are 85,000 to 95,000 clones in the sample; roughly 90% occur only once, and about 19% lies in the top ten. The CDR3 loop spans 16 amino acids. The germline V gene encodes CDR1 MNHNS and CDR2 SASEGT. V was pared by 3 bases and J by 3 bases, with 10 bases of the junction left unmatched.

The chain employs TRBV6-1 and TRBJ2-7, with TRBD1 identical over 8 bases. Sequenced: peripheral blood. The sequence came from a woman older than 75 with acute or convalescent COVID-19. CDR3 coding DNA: TGTGCCAGCAGTGAGTACAGGGGGAATGACCTCTACGAGCAGTACTTC. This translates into CASSEYRGNDLYEQYF.